The rows below give T cell receptor beta chains drawn from one sample of a study of metastatic and nonmetastatic thyroid tumors. MiXCR re-clonotyped the PCR reads for TCRdb. The sample holds fewer than 35,000 clones; approximately 20% are singletons and the top ten take about 10%. Sequencing used blood. These TCRs come from a female donor with papillary thyroid cancer or a benign thyroid nodule (not recorded which). Some clones in this sample may be carry-over from other donors' samples. CDR3s include the opening cysteine and the closing phenylalanine or tryptophan. The D gene is left open where the match is weak. Clone size is shown for a subset of rows, as once, few, many or a class of expanded clone.

v_gene	j_gene	d_gene	abundance	CDR3aa	CDR3nt
TRBV14	TRBJ2-1	-	-	CASSQGTLRDQQFF	TGTGCCAGCAGCCAAGGGACATTGCGGGACCAGCAGTTCTTC
TRBV27	TRBJ2-2	-	many	CASSHTGNTGELFF	TGTGCCAGCAGTCACACAGGGAACACCGGGGAGCTGTTTTTT
TRBV29-1	TRBJ1-2	-	many	CSVDDPGAGSNYGYTF	TGCAGCGTTGATGATCCGGGGGCCGGCAGTAACTATGGCTACACCTTC
TRBV20-1	TRBJ2-5	TRBD2	many	CSAGSERGVQETQYF	TGCAGTGCTGGGTCGGAGCGGGGGGTCCAAGAGACCCAGTACTTC
TRBV2	TRBJ2-3	TRBD1	many	CARKSRQGATDTQYF	TGTGCCAGGAAGAGTAGACAGGGGGCTACAGATACGCAGTATTTT
TRBV29-1	TRBJ2-1	-	few	CSAGFNYNEQFF	TGCAGCGCCGGGTTTAACTACAATGAGCAGTTCTTC
TRBV11-2	TRBJ2-3	-	-	CASSLVPDVVQYF	TGTGCCAGCAGCTTAGTACCTGATGTGGTGCAGTATTTT
TRBV11-2	TRBJ2-3	-	many	CASSFYDRNTDTQYF	TGTGCCAGCAGCTTCTACGACCGAAACACAGATACGCAGTATTTT
TRBV11-2	TRBJ2-1	-	-	CASSLKGNTHNDQSF	TGTGCCAGCAGCTTAAAGGGGAACACACACAATGATCAGTCCTTC
TRBV28	TRBJ2-7	TRBD2	many	CASSLAGDLGEQYF	TGTGCCAGCAGTTTGGCGGGAGATCTCGGCGAGCAGTACTTC
TRBV4-1	TRBJ2-5	-	-	CASSQAPGGVGAEETQYF	TGCGCCAGCAGCCAGGCCCCCGGGGGTGTTGGGGCAGAAGAGACCCAGTACTTC
TRBV20-1	TRBJ2-3	TRBD2	many	CSALTSGRTDTQYF	TGCAGTGCCCTTACTAGCGGACGCACAGATACGCAGTATTTT
TRBV20-1	TRBJ2-5	TRBD1	-	CSARDFSSRGTLTDRKETKYF	TGCAGTGCTAGAGATTTTTCTAGCCGGGGAACCCTTACGGACAGGAAAGAGACCAAGTACTTC
TRBV7-2	TRBJ2-3	-	many	CASSLAYTDTQYF	TGTGCCAGCAGCTTAGCCTACACAGATACGCAGTATTTT
TRBV12-3/TRBV12-4	TRBJ2-5	-	many	CASSPRDSQQETQYF	TGTGCCAGCAGCCCTCGGGACTCCCAACAAGAGACCCAGTACTTC
TRBV20-1	TRBJ2-7	TRBD2	-	CSARDYGGGSDEQYF	TGCAGTGCTAGAGATTACGGCGGGGGGTCCGACGAGCAGTACTTC
TRBV2	TRBJ2-2	TRBD1	many	CASSENPGTEYTGELFF	TGTGCCAGCAGTGAGAACCCCGGGACAGAGTACACCGGGGAGCTGTTTTTT
TRBV20-1	TRBJ2-1	-	many	CSAKPADESSYNEQFF	TGCAGTGCTAAGCCCGCGGACGAAAGCTCCTACAATGAGCAGTTCTTC
TRBV27	TRBJ1-1	TRBD1	-	CASILRPGGTQAFF	TGTGCCAGCATTTTAAGGCCAGGGGGCACTCAAGCTTTCTTT
TRBV6-4	TRBJ2-3	TRBD1	many	CASSESKGAPDTQYF	TGTGCCAGCAGTGAATCAAAGGGGGCGCCGGATACGCAGTATTTT
TRBV20-1	TRBJ1-2	TRBD1	-	CSARDYRQGDDYIF	TGCAGTGCTAGAGATTACAGGCAGGGGGATGACTACATCTTC
TRBV19	TRBJ2-5	-	many	CASSRSGGETQYF	TGTGCCAGTAGTAGATCGGGCGGGGAGACCCAGTACTTC
TRBV16	TRBJ1-1	TRBD1	many	CASRRQGEHTEAFF	TGTGCCAGCAGGAGACAGGGAGAGCACACTGAAGCTTTCTTT
TRBV18	TRBJ2-1	TRBD2	-	CASSPQETSVRYNEQFF	TGTGCCAGCTCACCACAAGAAACTAGCGTAAGGTACAATGAGCAGTTCTTC
TRBV19	TRBJ2-7	-	-	CAGSIGQESGEQYF	TGTGCCGGTAGTATAGGGCAGGAGTCGGGCGAGCAGTACTTC
TRBV5-1	TRBJ2-2	TRBD1	-	CASSSGQGVGSKNIGELFF	TGCGCCAGCAGCTCAGGACAGGGTGTTGGTTCTAAGAACATCGGGGAGCTGTTTTTT
TRBV12-3/TRBV12-4	TRBJ2-3	-	many	CASSFHPVVRTDTQYF	TGTGCCAGCAGTTTTCATCCGGTAGTGAGGACAGATACGCAGTATTTT
TRBV28	TRBJ1-5	TRBD1	many	CASRTGRGSSNQPQHF	TGTGCCAGCAGAACGGGCAGGGGGTCCTCGAATCAGCCCCAGCATTTT
TRBV28	TRBJ1-6	TRBD1	medium-sized	CASSLGRGRFFYNSPLHF	TGTGCCAGCAGTTTGGGCAGGGGGCGTTTTTTCTATAATTCACCCCTCCACTTT
TRBV9	TRBJ2-7	TRBD2	many	CASSVAAGEGEQYF	TGTGCCAGCAGCGTAGCAGCGGGAGAGGGCGAGCAGTACTTC
TRBV7-9	TRBJ2-1	TRBD2	many	CASSRGASGGIEQFF	TGTGCCAGCAGCCGAGGGGCTAGCGGGGGGATTGAGCAGTTCTTC
TRBV20-1	TRBJ2-7	-	-	CSASGIYEQYF	TGCAGTGCTAGTGGCATTTACGAGCAGTACTTC
TRBV6-5	TRBJ2-1	-	many	CASSYSVDNEQFF	TGTGCCAGCAGTTACTCGGTGGACAATGAGCAGTTCTTC
TRBV11-1	TRBJ2-3	TRBD2	many	CASSLNLAGGADTQYF	TGTGCCAGCAGCTTAAACCTAGCGGGGGGAGCAGATACGCAGTATTTT
TRBV18	TRBJ2-7	TRBD1	many	CASSPYIRDRGSDEQYF	TGTGCCAGCTCACCTTATATACGGGACAGGGGGTCCGACGAGCAGTACTTC
TRBV9	TRBJ2-1	TRBD2	-	CASSVATAGRSHNEQFF	TGTGCCAGCAGCGTAGCCACGGCCGGGAGGAGCCACAATGAGCAGTTCTTC
TRBV12-3/TRBV12-4	TRBJ2-1	-	many	CASSPDSNEQFF	TGTGCCAGCAGCCCGGACTCCAATGAGCAGTTCTTC
TRBV11-2	TRBJ1-2	TRBD1	-	CAGSGHTGGNYGYTF	TGTGCCGGCAGCGGCCATACAGGGGGCAACTATGGCTACACCTTC
TRBV12-3/TRBV12-4	TRBJ1-1	-	many	CASSQATEAFF	TGTGCCAGCAGTCAAGCCACTGAAGCTTTCTTT
TRBV19	TRBJ2-2	-	many	CASSTQGWTGELFF	TGTGCCAGTAGTACACAGGGTTGGACCGGGGAGCTGTTTTTT
TRBV10-2	TRBJ2-1	-	many	CASSRGGEQFF	TGCGCCAGCAGCCGAGGGGGTGAGCAGTTCTTC
TRBV4-2	TRBJ2-3	TRBD2	-	CASSLARLAGGSTDTHYF	TGTGCCAGCAGCCTAGCCCGACTAGCGGGGGGTAGCACAGATACGCATTATTTT
TRBV2	TRBJ1-6	TRBD1	-	CASSAGGISYNSLLHF	TGTGCCAGCAGCGCAGGGGGAATCTCCTATAATTCACTCCTCCACTTT
TRBV7-2	TRBJ2-7	TRBD2	-	CASSPGLAGSYEQYF	TGTGCCAGCAGCCCCGGACTAGCGGGGTCCTACGAGCAGTACTTT
TRBV19	TRBJ2-1	TRBD2	many	CASSGARGAGEQFF	TGTGCCAGTAGCGGGGCGCGGGGGGCGGGAGAGCAGTTCTTC
TRBV7-3	TRBJ2-7	TRBD1	-	CASSLGPGGGNEQYF	TGTGCCAGCAGCTTAGGGCCAGGGGGCGGCAACGAGCAGTACTTC
TRBV28	TRBJ2-3	TRBD1	many	CASTIPGQGTDTQYF	TGTGCCAGCACCATACCGGGACAGGGGACAGATACGCAGTATTTT